This T cell receptor beta chain was retrieved from a study of spatial heterogeneity in lung cancer. Study at large: A consistent excess of beta-chain over alpha-chain sequences was detected.

In this sample, this clonotype turned up many times. Its antigen is undetermined. This beta chain is a stray sequence in a library constructed for alpha chains; its clone size is not meaningful. Stated time point: sample taken at primary tumor resection. Per germline, CDR1 SGHTA and CDR2 FQGNSA. The CDR3 loop spans 14 amino acids. The V segment lost 5 bases and the J segment 5 bases; nucleotides outside the gene matches: 3. One entry per CDR3 protein, called by TCRdb with MiXCR from the 5' RACE reads. The table lists roughly 5,700 distinct CDR3 sequences, roughly 7.1% of them singletons, with over 25% in the top ten. Regarding the study as a whole: How many expanded intratumoral alpha and beta TCRs were present tracked the tumor mutation count, which was a count of nonsynonymous mutations.

The starting material was lung tumor tissue, obtained at surgery. This receptor was obtained from a female donor with early-stage non-small cell lung cancer. The genes are TRBV7-2 and TRBJ2-2, with 9 bases matching TRBD2. The CDR3 DNA sequence: TGTGCCAGCAGCCCTCTAGCGGGAACCGGGGAGCTGTTTTTT. The encoded protein is CASSPLAGTGELFF.